These T cell receptor beta chains were read from a single sample in a study of CD8+CD57+ T cells in acquired aplastic anemia. TCRdb reprocessed the reads with MiXCR, giving one entry per CDR3 protein. The repertoire consists of around 400,000 distinct CDR3 sequences, with 65% to 80% occurring once and the leading ten covering 4%. Specimen: sorted CD4+, CD8+, or CD8+CD57+ T cells (not recorded which) from PBMCs. These receptors were collected from a human donor in good health, serving as a control. Both conserved end residues are part of each CDR3. Each record gives: V gene, J gene, CDR3 length, CDR3 protein.

TRBV29-1,TRBJ2-5,13,CSVDGGAGETQYF
TRBV7-8,TRBJ1-2,15,CASSAGTGGNNGYTF
TRBV5-8,TRBJ2-7,15,CASSLAGSSPYEQYF
TRBV7-3,TRBJ1-1,13,CASSLVVGHEDFF
TRBV7-2,TRBJ1-6,15,CASTNDGASYEQYHF
TRBV7-2,.,13,CASSLRVNQPQHF
TRBV6-6,TRBJ1-1,13,CASNKPGADEAFF
TRBV3-1,TRBJ2-7,15,CASSTRTSGVDEQYF
TRBV6-5,TRBJ1-2,14,CASRGIGTANGYTF
TRBV29-1,TRBJ1-2,13,CSVTTGCNYDYTF
TRBV20-1,TRBJ2-5,10,CSALGSHPYF
TRBV2,TRBJ2-2,13,CASRAGNTGELFF
TRBV5-1,TRBJ2-5,16,CASSLEPAGEQETQYF
TRBV7-2,TRBJ1-6,16,CASSFAPLSNNQPLHF
TRBV12-3/TRBV12-4,TRBJ2-1,13,CASSTVGENEQFF
TRBV24-1,TRBJ2-7,13,CATSRTGSYEQYF
TRBV10-1,TRBJ1-2,14,CASSERRGADEYTF
TRBV19,TRBJ1-1,13,CASSIAGPTEAFF
TRBV5-1,TRBJ1-2,15,CASSREGQANYGYTF
TRBV20-1,TRBJ1-3,11,CSARRTDTIYF
TRBV7-9,TRBJ2-7,14,CASSQGLVLSALHF
TRBV20-1,TRBJ2-7,12,CSARRRTDGQYF
TRBV2,TRBJ2-2,15,CASSPQGDITAELFF
TRBV19,TRBJ2-7,13,CALAGQDPYEQYF
TRBV20-1,TRBJ2-1,14,CSARDQRGANEQFF
TRBV12-3/TRBV12-4,TRBJ1-6,14,CASSTGSLDSPLHF
TRBV6-5,TRBJ2-5,15,CASSDGDREEETQYF
TRBV9,TRBJ1-2,15,CASSEEGPSPHRYTF
TRBV9,TRBJ1-4,13,CASSPADREKLFF
TRBV20-1,TRBJ1-5,13,CSAARTRVGAQHF
TRBV7-2,TRBJ1-1,14,CASSQYTEAFFGQF
TRBV24-1,TRBJ1-2,18,CATSDTPGHGTASYGYTF
TRBV4-2,TRBJ1-2,15,CASSQDLGQSYGYTF
TRBV10-1,TRBJ2-3,14,CASSESGRSDTQYF
TRBV19,TRBJ1-5,15,CASSIAGKSYQPQHF
TRBV6-6,TRBJ1-5,16,CATRSTDRGSNQPQHF
TRBV7-2,TRBJ1-6,14,CASSLAIGSSPPHF
TRBV29-1,TRBJ1-5,15,CSAIATGGIGQPQHF
TRBV29-1,TRBJ2-3,15,CSVGVGAGGADTQYF
TRBV20-1,TRBJ1-5,14,CSARNSGQYQPQHF
TRBV19,TRBJ1-5,14,CASTVTGSNQPQHF
TRBV10-3,TRBJ2-5,13,CAISPGQQETQYF